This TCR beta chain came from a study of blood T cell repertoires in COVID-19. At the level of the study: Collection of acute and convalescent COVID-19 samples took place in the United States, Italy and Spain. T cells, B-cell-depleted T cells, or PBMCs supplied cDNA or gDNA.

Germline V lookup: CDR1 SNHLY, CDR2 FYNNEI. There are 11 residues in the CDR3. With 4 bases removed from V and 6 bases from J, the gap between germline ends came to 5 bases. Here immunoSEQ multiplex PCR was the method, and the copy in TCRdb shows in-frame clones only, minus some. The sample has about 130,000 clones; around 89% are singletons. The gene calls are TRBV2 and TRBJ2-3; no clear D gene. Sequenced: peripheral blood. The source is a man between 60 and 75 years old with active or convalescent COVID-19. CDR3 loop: CASSVRDTQYF. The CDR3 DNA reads TGTGCCAGCAGTGTGCGGGATACGCAGTATTTT. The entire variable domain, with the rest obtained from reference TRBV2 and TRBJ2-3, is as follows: EPEVTQTPSHQVTQMGQEVILRCVPISNHLYFYWYRQILGQKVEFLVSFYNNEISEKSEIFDDQFSVERPDGSNFTLKIRSTKLEDSAMYFCASSVRDTQYFGPGTRLTVL.